The source of this T cell receptor (beta chain) is a study of Graves' ophthalmopathy and Graves' hyperthyroidism. V lost 7 bases to trimming and J lost 1 base, with 10 bases between them. The CDR3 is 13 amino acids. Germline values: CDR1 LNHDA, CDR2 SQIVND (reference sequence). TCR beta CDR3 regions were amplified from RNA transcripts. HTBI-primed RT-PCR formed the first round, and a multiplex PCR formed the second. TCRdb itself ran the multiplex PCR reads through MiXCR, one entry per CDR3 protein. The profile shows over a million distinct CDR3 sequences, less than 45% of them singletons. This sequence originates from an adult man with Graves' hyperthyroidism. The chain links TRBV19 to TRBJ1-1; D not resolved. Sequenced: peripheral blood or thyroid tissue (not recorded which). In DNA form, the CDR3 reads TGTGCCAGTAATCTGGCGGGGAACACTGAAGCTTTCTTT. This sequence encodes CASNLAGNTEAFF.